This T cell receptor beta chain was captured in a study of Tregs in tolerant kidney transplant recipients. Unstimulated regulatory T cells (CD4+CD25+CD127-), CD4+CD25- non-regulatory cells, CD4 and CD8 cells were FACS-sorted from thawed PBMCs. V lost 4 bases and J 8 bases, leaving 27 bases between the germline ends. CDR1 is MNHEY, CDR2 SMNVEV, per germline (reference sequence). The CDR3 runs to 18 residues. Method: immunoSEQ multiplex PCR; TCRdb's copy keeps in-frame clones and lacks some. In the table there are approximately 60,000 clones, about 86% of which are singletons. Sequencing used CD4+ T cells from blood. This TCR derives from a human donor in good health. The gene calls are TRBV27 and TRBJ1-5; a possible D gene is TRBD1 (5 bases). This chain's CDR3 is CASSSIKKTDFQVEPQHF. DNA of the CDR3: TGTGCCAGCAGTTCGATAAAGAAGACAGACTTTCAGGTGGAGCCCCAGCATTTT.